These 22 T cell receptor beta chains were sequenced from one sample in a study of monozygotic twins with inflammatory bowel disease. TCRdb re-called the 5' RACE reads, yielding one record per CDR3 amino acid sequence without DNA. The sample's table shows 300,000 to 350,000 distinct CDR3 sequences. The sequencing sample was made of blood. Receptor source: a human donor with ulcerative colitis or Crohn's disease, or a healthy co-twin of an affected twin (not recorded which).

This chain joins TRBV6-1 and TRBJ1-2; TCRdb returns TRBD1, unconfirmable since there is no DNA. This CDR3 region has 16 residues. Germline CDR1 MNHNS, CDR2 SASEGT. This CDR3 reads CATTGRRNLANYGYTF.

The CDR3: CASSLAGTSGETQYF. This sequence joins TRBV5-6 and TRBJ2-5; TCRdb's D call of TRBD2 is untestable without DNA. Per germline, CDR1 SGHDT and CDR2 YYEEEE. The CDR3 contains 15 residues.

The V and J genes are TRBV7-2 and TRBJ2-1; as DNA is missing, the TRBD2 call by TCRdb cannot be tested. The CDR3 totals 16 residues. CDR1 and CDR2 (germline): SGHTA, FQGNSA. The CDR3 loop is CASSLDLSSGDNEQSF. The entire variable domain, with the rest obtained from reference TRBV7-2 and TRBJ2-1, is as follows: GAGVSQSPSNKVTEKGKDVELRCDPISGHTALYWYRQSLGQGLEFLIYFQGNSAPDKSGLPSDRFSAERTGGSVSTLTIQRTQQEDSAVYLCASSLDLSSGDNEQSFGPGTRLTVL.

This chain links TRBV3-1 with TRBJ2-7; absent DNA, TCRdb's TRBD1 call cannot be checked. The CDR3 has 14 residues. Germline lookup yields CDR1 LGHDT and CDR2 YNNKEL (reference sequence). CDR3 sequence: CASSRKGGGYEQYF.

The chain recombines TRBV6-5 with TRBJ2-4; TCRdb indicates TRBD2, and absent DNA this call remains unverified. Germline CDR1 is MNHEY and CDR2 is SVGAGI. This CDR3 is built from 16 residues. CDR3 amino acids: CASSYPLEGTKNMQYF.

The rearrangement uses TRBV11-2 and TRBJ2-4; absent DNA, TCRdb's TRBD2 call cannot be checked. The CDR3 loop spans 19 amino acids. CDR1 SGHAT and CDR2 FQNNGV come from the germline V gene. The CDR3 spells CASSLERELREHTKNIQYF. The full variable domain, completed using reference TRBV11-2 and TRBJ2-4, is EAGVAQSPRYKIIEKRQSVAFWCNPISGHATLYWYQQILGQGPKLLIQFQNNGVVDDSQLPKDRFSAERLKGVDSTLKIQPAKLEDSAVYLCASSLERELREHTKNIQYFGAGTRLSVL.

V gene TRBV7-9 combines with J gene TRBJ2-3; TCRdb reports TRBD2, a call that lacks DNA to check it against. CDR3 length: 15 residues. CDR1 and CDR2 from the germline V gene are SEHNR and FQNEAQ (reference sequence). CDR3 protein: CASSPGTSGTDTQYF.

The V and J genes are TRBV5-1 and TRBJ2-4; checking the TCRdb D call of TRBD1 is not possible without DNA. Germline CDR1 and CDR2: SGHRS and YFSETQ. The CDR3 is 15 amino acids. The CDR3: CASSSRTGDLNIQYF.

The chain recombines TRBV28 with TRBJ2-4; TCRdb names TRBD1, which stays unverified in the absence of DNA. Germline loops: CDR1 MDHEN, CDR2 SYDVKM. The CDR3 length is 19 residues. This CDR3 reads CASSYHSETGYLAKDIQYF.

The chain employs TRBV7-2 and TRBJ1-1; TCRdb gives TRBD1 as the D gene, but with no DNA this cannot be confirmed. Germline V gene lookup returns CDR1 SGHTA and CDR2 FQGNSA. The CDR3 runs 12 residues. This CDR3 reads CASSQGQGWAFF.

The rearrangement uses TRBV7-9 and TRBJ1-5. Germline V gene data show CDR1 as SEHNR and CDR2 as FQNEAQ (reference sequence). This CDR3 region has 15 residues. The CDR3 loop is CASSSAALNNQPQHF.

The chain uses TRBV5-4 and TRBJ2-5; TCRdb's assignment of TRBD2 cannot be checked, as there is no DNA. Germline CDR1 reads SGHNT; CDR2 reads YYREEE (reference sequence). This CDR3 is built from 13 residues. This CDR3 is CASSLPGYSPVGF.

The V gene is TRBV5-5, the J gene TRBJ2-7; no DNA is available, so the TRBD2 call from TCRdb remains unchecked. This CDR3 comprises 15 residues. Germline values: CDR1 SGHKS, CDR2 YYEKEE (reference sequence). CDR3 protein: CASSATPGLPYEQYF.

The chain is built from TRBV20-1 and TRBJ1-5; without DNA, the TCRdb call of TRBD1 cannot be checked. Germline loops: CDR1 DFQATT, CDR2 SNEGSKA (reference sequence). The CDR3 covers 18 residues. The CDR3 sequence is CSARDGRTGIYSNQPQHF.

The chain couples TRBV7-2 to TRBJ2-5; TCRdb lists TRBD2, though no DNA is available to test this call. Germline CDR1 and CDR2: SGHTA and FQGNSA. The CDR3 contains 16 residues. CDR3 protein: CASSPRLAGGSETQYF.

The chain combines TRBV27 with TRBJ1-1; the TCRdb D gene call, TRBD1, has no DNA to confirm it. In germline, CDR1 is MNHEY, CDR2 SMNVEV (reference sequence). The CDR3 covers 13 residues. CDR3 in amino acids: CASRTGGYTEAFF.

The CDR3 sequence: CSARATPDQPQHF. V usage is TRBV20-1 and J usage is TRBJ1-5; checking the TCRdb D call of TRBD1 is not possible without DNA. CDR1 and CDR2 from the germline V gene are DFQATT and SNEGSKA (reference sequence). This CDR3 comprises 13 residues.

The V call is TRBV7-2, the J call TRBJ2-2; TCRdb names TRBD1, which stays unverified in the absence of DNA. This CDR3 has 13 residues. Looked up from germline, CDR1 is SGHTA and CDR2 is FQGNSA. This CDR3 is CASSPGLGGELFF.

V is TRBV5-1 and J is TRBJ2-2; the TCRdb call, TRBD1, lacks DNA for checking. The CDR3 is 16 residues long. Looked up from germline, CDR1 is SGHRS and CDR2 is YFSETQ. CDR3 sequence: CASSFMRGMNTGELFF.

The chain uses TRBV5-1 and TRBJ2-5. The CDR3 loop spans 14 amino acids. Germline values: CDR1 SGHRS, CDR2 YFSETQ. The CDR3 loop is CASSSGFGGETQYF.

The chain links TRBV7-9 to TRBJ1-2; checking the TCRdb D call of TRBD1 is not possible without DNA. This CDR3 spans 13 amino acids. Germline CDR1 reads SEHNR; CDR2 reads FQNEAQ (reference sequence). CDR3 amino acids: CASNPQGFYGYTF.

The J gene is TRBJ2-7, the V gene TRBV28; TCRdb proposes TRBD2, but this gene call is untestable without DNA. The CDR3 loop spans 15 amino acids. Germline CDR1 is MDHEN and CDR2 is SYDVKM. Here the CDR3 reads CASSLSPLTSREQYF. The variable domain in full, with the rest retrieved from reference TRBV28 and TRBJ2-7, is DVKVTQSSRYLVKRTGEKVFLECVQDMDHENMFWYRQDPGLGLRLIYFSYDVKMKEKGDIPEGYSVSREKKERFSLILESASTNQTSMYLCASSLSPLTSREQYFGPGTRLTVT.